The entry below gives a single T cell receptor (beta chain) sequence along with its context. The data were taken from a study of T cell changes during pregnancy in multiple sclerosis. TCRdb keeps only in-frame clones here, not all; method: immunoSEQ multiplex PCR. There are tens of thousands of clones in the sample; approximately 90% occur only once, and approximately 2.9% lies in the top ten. Deletions cut 4 bases from V and 0 bases from J, with 7 bases between. CDR1 is SGDLS and CDR2 is YYNGEE in the germline V gene. CDR3 length equals 13 residues. The material was CD8+ T cells from peripheral blood mononuclear cells, obtained in the second trimester of pregnancy. This clonotype was obtained from a female donor with multiple sclerosis, enrolled in a pregnancy study. This chain links TRBV9 with TRBJ1-1; D is ambiguous. The DNA for the CDR3 is TGTGCCAGCAGCTTCGTCTTGAACACTGAAGCTTTCTTT. Translated, it gives CASSFVLNTEAFF.